The 26 T cell receptor beta chains given below trace back to one sample, sequenced in a study of OX40 agonist ivuxolimab in advanced cancers. Libraries were prepared by immunoSEQ multiplex PCR; TCRdb keeps only in-frame clonotypes and omits some of them. Among some 150,000 clones listed, just over 90% were seen once. The starting material was CD4+ or CD8+ T cells sorted from blood, obtained in a trial of the OX40 agonist ivuxolimab. These receptors came from an adult with an advanced solid tumor such as melanoma, head and neck, liver or kidney cancer.

The chain recombines TRBV27 with TRBJ2-1; D unresolved. The CDR3 is made up of 14 amino acids. Germline V lookup: CDR1 MNHEY, CDR2 SMNVEV (reference sequence). The V end was cut by 4 bases, the J end by 4 bases, with 11 bases between. CDR3 DNA: TGTGCCAGCAGTTCTAACAGCCAGTACAATGAGCAGTTCTTC. This sequence encodes CASSSNSQYNEQFF.

This chain connects TRBV6-5 to TRBJ2-2; D gene uncertain. V was shortened by 3 bases and J by 3 bases, with 8 bases between the two germline ends. Looked up from germline, CDR1 is MNHEY and CDR2 is SVGAGI. This CDR3 has 14 amino acids. The CDR3 bases are TGTGCCAGCAGTTATAACCGGTACACCGGGGAGCTGTTTTTT. Its translation: CASSYNRYTGELFF.

This clone was detected only once. The chain combines TRBV13 with TRBJ2-3; 8 positions agree with TRBD1. Trimming took 2 bases from V and 2 from J; bases not matched to a gene: 9. This CDR3 spans 17 amino acids. Looked up from germline, CDR1 is PRHDT and CDR2 is FYEKMQ (reference sequence). The chain's CDR3 is CASSLRTGRPYTDTQYF. The CDR3 region has the DNA TGTGCCAGCAGCTTAAGGACAGGGAGGCCTTACACAGATACGCAGTATTTT.

The chain carries TRBV19 and TRBJ2-7; D remains ambiguous. The germline V gene encodes CDR1 LNHDA and CDR2 SQIVND (reference sequence). The CDR3 extends over 10 amino acids. V was pared by 7 bases and J by 6 bases, with 7 bases between. The CDR3 loop is CASTWVEQYF. CDR3 bases: TGTGCCAGTACCTGGGTCGAGCAGTACTTC.

This chain links TRBV29-1 with TRBJ1-3, with D possibly TRBD1 on 6 matching bases. The CDR3 sequence is 15 residues long. Trimming removed 4 bases from V and 2 bases from J, with 15 bases in between. Germline CDR1 reads SQVTM; CDR2 reads ANQGSEA. The CDR3 loop reads CSVVEQGGTGNTIYF. In nucleotides, the CDR3 is TGCAGCGTTGTTGAACAGGGAGGGACTGGAAACACCATATATTTT.

The CDR3 DNA follows: TGTGCCAGCAAAGAGGGGACCGGGGAGCTGTTTTTT. It is translated as CASKEGTGELFF. The gene calls are TRBV28 and TRBJ2-2; the D call may be TRBD1 or TRBD2 (5 bases each). This CDR3 comprises 12 residues. Between the trimmed V and J ends, which lost 7 bases and 5 bases, there was a span of 8 bases. CDR1 is MDHEN, CDR2 SYDVKM, per germline. Filled out from reference TRBV28 and TRBJ2-2, the complete variable domain reads DVKVTQSSRYLVKRTGEKVFLECVQDMDHENMFWYRQDPGLGLRLIYFSYDVKMKEKGDIPEGYSVSREKKERFSLILESASTNQTSMYLCASKEGTGELFFGEGSRLTVL.

The chain recombines TRBV15 with TRBJ1-5, with D possibly being TRBD1 (5 bases). The V gene's germline CDR1 is LNHNV and CDR2 YYDKDF (reference sequence). The V end was cut by 4 bases, the J end by 5 bases, with 12 bases between. The CDR3 has 14 residues. The CDR3 DNA is TGTGCCACCAGCATTCGACAGTCCCATCAGCCCCAGCATTTT. Translation: CATSIRQSHQPQHF.

The chain has TRBV7-9 and TRBJ1-4, with TRBD1 matching over 10 bases. Trimming at V came to 1 base and at J to 3 bases, leaving 5 bases not matched to a gene. This CDR3 comprises 17 residues. Germline values: CDR1 SEHNR, CDR2 FQNEAQ (reference sequence). For the CDR3, the DNA is TGTGCCAGCAGCTTAGGAGGGACAGGGGCCCCTAATGAAAAACTGTTTTTT. Residues: CASSLGGTGAPNEKLFF.

The rearrangement links TRBV5-1 to TRBJ2-3; TRBD1 is a possible D gene (5 bases). The V gene lost 6 bases and the J gene lost 1 base, with 9 bases spanning the gap. This CDR3 region has 13 residues. The germline V gene has CDR1 SGHRS and CDR2 YFSETQ. The CDR3 DNA follows: TGCGCCAGCACACAGGCGGGCACAGATACGCAGTATTTT. Translated, it gives CASTQAGTDTQYF.

The V call is TRBV18, the J call TRBJ2-5; 9 nucleotides agree with TRBD2. CDR1 and CDR2 (germline): KGHSH, LQKENI. The trim removed 3 bases at V and 3 bases at J, leaving 11 bases unmatched. The CDR3 totals 17 residues. CDR3 protein: CASSPNLAGAGEETQYF. Written as DNA, the CDR3 is TGTGCCAGCTCACCCAACTTAGCGGGAGCGGGGGAAGAGACCCAGTACTTC. Supplemented by reference TRBV18 and TRBJ2-5, the full variable domain reads NAGVMQNPRHLVRRRGQEARLRCSPMKGHSHVYWYRQLPEEGLKFMVYLQKENIIDESGMPKERFSAEFPKEGPSILRIQQVVRGDSAAYFCASSPNLAGAGEETQYFGPGTRLLVL.

V is TRBV18 and J is TRBJ1-4; maybe TRBD1 (5 bases). This CDR3 spans 13 amino acids. V lost 6 bases and J 6 bases, leaving 11 bases between the germline ends. Germline CDR1 and CDR2: KGHSH and LQKENI. The CDR3 protein is CASSSGRDEKLFF. In nucleotides, the CDR3 is TGTGCCAGCTCGTCGGGGCGGGATGAAAAACTGTTTTTT.

The chain recombines TRBV4-1 with TRBJ2-7; possible D gene TRBD1, 6 bases. The CDR3 consists of 15 residues. Trimming removed 3 bases at V and 3 bases at J, with 15 bases between. Looked up from germline, CDR1 is MGHRA and CDR2 is YSYEKL. In DNA, the CDR3 is TGCGCCAGCAGCCAGGAAGCCAGGGGAATCTACGAGCAGTACTTC. Its protein is CASSQEARGIYEQYF.

This chain uses TRBV27 with TRBJ1-6, with 7 bases identical to TRBD1. CDR3 length: 16 residues. Germline-derived CDR1 and CDR2 are MNHEY and SMNVEV (reference sequence). J lost 2 bases, V lost 3 bases, and 4 bases had no gene match. CDR3 loop: CASSFEGATYNSPLHF. CDR3 coding DNA: TGTGCCAGCAGTTTCGAGGGGGCAACCTATAATTCACCCCTCCACTTT.

The chain employs TRBV6-5 and TRBJ1-5; no clear D. The CDR3 is 14 amino acids. V was trimmed by 5 bases and J by 0 bases, leaving 8 bases between them. The germline V gene has CDR1 MNHEY and CDR2 SVGAGI. CDR3 DNA: TGTGCCAGCAGTCCCAGCTATAGCAATCAGCCCCAGCATTTT. It is translated as CASSPSYSNQPQHF.

The chain combines TRBV5-4 with TRBJ2-5, with TRBD2 as a possible D gene (6 bases). This CDR3 is built from 14 residues. Germline assignment: CDR1 SGHNT and CDR2 YYREEE (reference sequence). Trimming stripped 3 bases from V and 4 bases from J, with 13 bases between. In DNA form, the CDR3 reads TGTGCCAGCAGCTCGCCGCGGGGTGGAGAGACCCAGTACTTC. The encoded protein is CASSSPRGGETQYF.

The V gene is TRBV7-3, the J gene TRBJ2-1; 8 bases are a match to TRBD2. V lost 4 bases to trimming and J lost 7 bases; unmatched junction nucleotides: 3. The V gene's germline CDR1 is SGHTA and CDR2 FQGTGA. The CDR3 has 13 amino acids. The DNA for the CDR3 is TGTGCCAGCAGCTCGGAGCGGGGGAATGAGCAGTTCTTC. This codes for CASSSERGNEQFF.

The chain links TRBV7-3 to TRBJ2-3; D not certain. With 5 bases removed from V and 5 bases from J, the gap between germline ends came to 8 bases. This CDR3 is built from 12 residues. CDR1 and CDR2 (germline): SGHTA, FQGTGA. CDR3 sequence reads: CASSPSGDTQYF. In DNA form, the CDR3 reads TGTGCCAGCAGCCCCTCCGGAGATACGCAGTATTTT.

V gene TRBV2 combines with J gene TRBJ2-7; 9 bases line up with TRBD2. From germline, CDR1 is SNHLY and CDR2 FYNNEI. Trimming took 4 bases from V and 4 from J; bases not matched to a gene: 8. The CDR3 runs 15 residues. In DNA form, the CDR3 reads TGTGCCAGCAGTGGCGGGATGAGCGGGGGGTACGAGCAGTACTTC. It encodes CASSGGMSGGYEQYF. The complete variable domain, with remaining parts taken from reference TRBV2 and TRBJ2-7, reads EPEVTQTPSHQVTQMGQEVILRCVPISNHLYFYWYRQILGQKVEFLVSFYNNEISEKSEIFDDQFSVERPDGSNFTLKIRSTKLEDSAMYFCASSGGMSGGYEQYFGPGTRLTVT.

V gene TRBV27 combines with J gene TRBJ2-4; D is unclear. Germline CDR1 and CDR2: MNHEY and SMNVEV (reference sequence). The ends were cut back, 2 bases at V and 0 bases at J, with 11 bases in the middle. This CDR3 spans 16 amino acids. The CDR3 here is CASSLITRRAKNIQYF. CDR3 DNA sequence: TGTGCCAGCAGTTTAATCACCCGTCGAGCCAAAAACATTCAGTACTTC.

CDR3 loop: CASSPQLNAQYF. CDR3 DNA sequence: TGTGCCAGCAGCCCCCAACTAAACGCGCAGTACTTC. The chain links TRBV7-2 to TRBJ2-7; D remains ambiguous. Germline V gene sequence: CDR1 SGHTA, CDR2 FQGNSA. V lost 5 bases and J 9 bases, leaving 14 bases between the germline ends. The CDR3 spans 12 residues.

The V gene is TRBV5-4, the J gene TRBJ1-5; TRBD1 is a possible D gene (5 bases). V was shortened by 0 bases and J by 2 bases, with 9 bases between the two germline ends. Germline V gene sequence: CDR1 SGHNT, CDR2 YYREEE (reference sequence). This CDR3 comprises 15 residues. The CDR3 here is CASSLGSGRNQPQHF. The CDR3 nucleotides are TGTGCCAGCAGCTTGGGGTCAGGGCGCAATCAGCCCCAGCATTTT.

This sequence joins TRBV5-1 and TRBJ2-5; D perhaps matches TRBD2 (5 bases). CDR1 and CDR2 from the germline V gene are SGHRS and YFSETQ. V dropped 5 bases and J dropped 1 base, with 15 bases sitting between them. This CDR3 has 15 amino acids. In DNA form, the CDR3 reads TGCGCCAGCAGAACCGGGATCAATGCCCAAGAGACCCAGTACTTC. Protein: CASRTGINAQETQYF.

The V gene is TRBV9, the J gene TRBJ1-6; D may be TRBD1 (5 bases). This CDR3 contains 13 residues. Deletions cut 3 bases from V and 11 bases from J, with 12 bases between. Germline CDR1 SGDLS, CDR2 YYNGEE. Written as DNA, the CDR3 is TGTGCCAGCAGCGCCGGGGAGGGGACACCCCTCCACTTT. Amino acid sequence: CASSAGEGTPLHF.

A note on this clone: A junction end diverges from the germline sequence, so it may reflect a read error. This CDR3 reads CSALDSYGQYF. In DNA form, the CDR3 reads TGCAGTGCTTTGGACTCGTACGGGCAGTACTTC. V is TRBV20-1 and J is TRBJ2-7; D possibly corresponds to TRBD2 (5 bases). The CDR3 consists of 11 residues. CDR1 is DFQATT and CDR2 is SNEGSKA in the germline V gene (reference sequence).

This clone occurred a few times. The J gene is TRBJ1-5, the V gene TRBV6-1; no reliable D call. This CDR3 has 16 amino acids. Germline V gives CDR1 MNHNS, CDR2 SASEGT. V dropped 4 bases and J dropped 0 bases, with 13 bases sitting between them. The CDR3 sequence is CASSALTGNSNQPQHF. DNA of the CDR3: TGTGCCAGCAGTGCCCTGACGGGAAATAGCAATCAGCCCCAGCATTTT.

Here the CDR3 DNA reads TGTGCCAGCAGCCCAAATGGTCAGGCGCCCCAGCATTTT. Translation gives CASSPNGQAPQHF. This sequence joins TRBV27 and TRBJ1-5; D is uncertain. V lost 6 bases and J 9 bases, leaving 15 bases between the germline ends. Per germline, CDR1 MNHEY and CDR2 SMNVEV (reference sequence). The CDR3 loop spans 13 amino acids.